This TCR beta chain is from a study of T cell changes during pregnancy in multiple sclerosis. In germline, CDR1 is LNHDA, CDR2 SQIVND (reference sequence). The CDR3 is made up of 13 amino acids. Germline trimming cut 8 bases from V and 4 bases from J; bases unmatched to any gene: 3. Here immunoSEQ multiplex PCR was the method, and the copy in TCRdb shows in-frame clones only, minus some. The sample consists of approximately 130,000 clones, about 95% of them appearing once. V gene TRBV19 combines with J gene TRBJ2-2; 8 positions match TRBD1. The source is a female donor with multiple sclerosis, enrolled in a pregnancy study. Here the sequenced sample was peripheral blood, taken after pregnancy. The DNA for the CDR3 is TGTGCCAGTGGACAGGGCACCACCGGGGAGCTGTTTTTT. Encoded protein: CASGQGTTGELFF.